One TCR beta chain is described in this entry. Its specificity is not known. The source of the sample is a study of identifying expanded T cells in peripheral blood. Libraries were prepared by immunoSEQ multiplex PCR; TCRdb keeps only in-frame clonotypes and omits some of them. Counted here are about 100,000 clones, roughly nine tenths occurring once; the ten biggest clones make up roughly 15%. Notes on the study in general: Clone count variance between roughly two-week samples rose with total template count.

The CDR3 consists of 12 residues. Trimming removed 5 bases from V and 2 bases from J, with 7 bases in between. Germline assignment: CDR1 SGHTA and CDR2 FQGNSA. This chain joins TRBV7-2 and TRBJ2-7; no clear D. The TCR comes from a person aged 18 to 69 in good health. The material sequenced was blood. CDR3 DNA: TGTGCCAGCAGCACCGCGACCTACGAGCAGTACTTC. Its translation is CASSTATYEQYF.